What follows is one T cell receptor beta chain and its context. What it binds is not known. Produced via immunoSEQ multiplex PCR; TCRdb's table is partial and in-frame only. The sample consists of some 150,000 clones, just under 80% of them appearing once. The sample comes from a study of PD-1 blockade in classical Hodgkin lymphoma. With no exception, relapse followed autologous stem cell transplantation in all patients, and brentuximab vedotin exposure varied. Losses at the gene ends were 1 base for V and 0 bases for J; bases not matched to a gene: 6. The CDR3 totals 19 residues. Germline V gene lookup returns CDR1 LNHDA and CDR2 SQIVND (reference sequence). General observations from the study: The repertoire differences lack a defined cause, possibly disease activity or prior therapy.

This specimen consisted of peripheral blood mononuclear cells (PBMCs), obtained before the second cycle of nivolumab. The clonotype comes from a human donor with classical Hodgkin lymphoma. The V and J genes are TRBV19 and TRBJ2-2; 12 bases line up with TRBD2. The CDR3 nucleotides read TGTGCCAGTAGTATAGCAGCACTAGCGGGAGGACCGAACACCGGGGAGCTGTTTTTT. It encodes CASSIAALAGGPNTGELFF. Combining the CDR3 with reference TRBV19 and TRBJ2-2 gives the whole variable domain DGGITQSPKYLFRKEGQNVTLSCEQNLNHDAMYWYRQDPGQGLRLIYYSQIVNDFQKGDIAEGYSVSREKKESFPLTVTSAQKNPTAFYLCASSIAALAGGPNTGELFFGEGSRLTVL.